The 18 T cell receptor beta chains presented below share a single source sample, sequenced in a study of blood T cell repertoires in COVID-19 (dated by TCRdb to about 2020). The library was built by means of the immunoSEQ multiplex PCR assay. The source is immuneACCESS, and TCRdb retained only in-frame sequences with V and J called. Part of the clones is not carried over; for the studies checked, unresolved V genes explain less than half of this, and the remainder is unexplained. This sample holds over 110,000 clones; about 90% were observed only once. The biggest ten clones account for 11% of the sample. The sample comprised PBMCs or T cells enriched from blood (not recorded which). The origin of the receptors is a man aged 60 to 69 who had recovered from COVID-19.

The count of this clone is one. This chain connects TRBV11-3 to TRBJ2-1; 7 nucleotides agree with TRBD2. This CDR3 contains 16 residues. After removal of 1 base from V and 5 bases from J, the junction contained 8 bases not matched to a gene. Germline CDR1 SGHNT, CDR2 YENEEA. CDR3 DNA: TGTGCCAGCAGCTTAGGGACTAGGTTGGCTGACAATGAGCAGTTCTTC. Translation gives CASSLGTRLADNEQFF.

The gene calls are TRBV5-4 and TRBJ1-1, with a tentative D call TRBD1 (6 bases). V lost 4 bases and J 1 base, leaving 14 bases between the germline ends. Germline V gene data show CDR1 as SGHNT and CDR2 as YYREEE (reference sequence). The CDR3 contains 15 residues. Here the CDR3 reads CASSLSPTGNTEAFF. The CDR3 DNA follows: TGTGCCAGCAGCCTCTCCCCGACAGGGAACACTGAAGCTTTCTTT.

This clone showed up just once. V usage is TRBV5-6 and J usage is TRBJ2-7, with TRBD2 identical over 11 bases. CDR1 is SGHDT, CDR2 YYEEEE, per germline. The CDR3 is 14 amino acids. V gave up 6 bases and J gave up 3 bases; unmatched junction bases: 5. CDR3 sequence reads: CASKLAGASYEQYF. In DNA form, the CDR3 reads TGTGCCAGCAAACTAGCGGGAGCTAGCTACGAGCAGTACTTC.

This clone has a single count. The chain has TRBV19 and TRBJ2-7; D gene uncertain. The V gene lost 5 bases and the J gene lost 3 bases, with 5 bases spanning the gap. This CDR3 has 11 residues. Germline V CDR1 and CDR2: LNHDA, SQIVND (reference sequence). This CDR3 reads CASSASYEQYF. Here the CDR3 DNA reads TGTGCCAGTAGTGCCAGCTACGAGCAGTACTTC. Full variable domain (rest looked up from reference TRBV19 and TRBJ2-7): DGGITQSPKYLFRKEGQNVTLSCEQNLNHDAMYWYRQDPGQGLRLIYYSQIVNDFQKGDIAEGYSVSREKKESFPLTVTSAQKNPTAFYLCASSASYEQYFGPGTRLTVT.

The gene calls are TRBV11-2 and TRBJ2-1; no definite D call. CDR1 is SGHAT and CDR2 is FQNNGV in the germline V gene. The CDR3 consists of 13 residues. V was shortened by 1 base and J by 4 bases, with 5 bases between the two germline ends. The CDR3 reads CASSLASYNEQFF. In DNA, the CDR3 is TGTGCCAGCAGCTTAGCGTCTTACAATGAGCAGTTCTTC.

As regards this clone: One end of the junction is discordant with germline, which a read error may explain. The chain employs TRBV5-1 and TRBJ1-2; 10 bases are shared with TRBD1. This CDR3 comprises 14 residues. Germline CDR1 is SGHRS and CDR2 is YFSETQ. The CDR3: CASRLGQGNYGYTF. In nucleotides, the CDR3 is TGCGCCAGCAGGTTGGGACAGGGGAACTATGGCTACACCTTC.

The genes are TRBV30 and TRBJ2-7; 11 positions agree with TRBD2. The germline gives CDR1 GTSNPN, CDR2 SVGIG (reference sequence). V was pared by 0 bases and J by 7 bases, with 5 bases of the junction left unmatched. The CDR3 loop spans 14 amino acids. CDR3 coding DNA: TGTGCCTGGAGTGTCCTAGCGGGAGGAGGAGAGCAGTACTTC. Its protein product is CAWSVLAGGGEQYF.

The rearrangement joins TRBV6-5 to TRBJ1-1; 7 bases align to TRBD1. The ends lost 6 bases at V and 5 bases at J; junction bases unmatched: 6. Germline assignment: CDR1 MNHEY and CDR2 SVGAGI. This CDR3 comprises 13 residues. The DNA of the CDR3 is TGTGCCAGCAGGAGACAGGGATCAACTGAAGCTTTCTTT. Protein: CASRRQGSTEAFF.

The chain uses TRBV6-5 and TRBJ2-7; 8 bases fit TRBD2. The ends lost 8 bases at V and 3 bases at J; junction bases unmatched: 6. The germline V gene encodes CDR1 MNHEY and CDR2 SVGAGI. This CDR3 contains 13 residues. The CDR3 protein is CASWGGRSYEQYF. For the CDR3, the DNA is TGTGCCAGCTGGGGCGGGAGGAGCTACGAGCAGTACTTC.

This clone has a handful of counts. The V gene is TRBV5-1, the J gene TRBJ1-6, with 7 bases fitting TRBD1. The CDR3 spans 16 residues. Losses at the gene ends were 0 bases for V and 9 bases for J; bases not matched to a gene: 9. Germline V gene lookup returns CDR1 SGHRS and CDR2 YFSETQ. CDR3 sequence (DNA): TGCGCCAGCAGCTTGGGCCAGGGGGGAACTCCTTCACCCCTCCACTTT. Its translation is CASSLGQGGTPSPLHF.

This clone was picked up one time. The V call is TRBV18, the J call TRBJ1-1, with 8 nucleotides matching TRBD1. The CDR3 covers 13 residues. The trim removed 10 bases at V and 0 bases at J, leaving 4 bases unmatched. Germline values: CDR1 KGHSH, CDR2 LQKENI. CDR3 bases: TGTGCCACCACGGGACAGGTGAACACTGAAGCTTTCTTT. It codes for CATTGQVNTEAFF.

V and J are TRBV11-3 and TRBJ2-7; no clear D. Trimming left V 0 bases short and J 3 bases short, with 3 bases between. The germline V gene has CDR1 SGHNT and CDR2 YENEEA. The CDR3 loop spans 12 amino acids. Here the CDR3 reads CASSLDSYEQYF. The CDR3 nucleotides are TGTGCCAGCAGCTTAGACAGCTACGAGCAGTACTTC.

The chain employs TRBV2 and TRBJ2-7; TRBD1 might be the D (7 bases). Germline V gene lookup returns CDR1 SNHLY and CDR2 FYNNEI. V gave up 7 bases and J gave up 6 bases, with 22 bases separating them. The CDR3 totals 15 residues. CDR3 bases: TGTGCCAGCAATTCCTTGACAGGGAGGTCTAGCGAGCAGTACTTC. Its translation: CASNSLTGRSSEQYF.

The rearrangement uses TRBV30 and TRBJ2-7; D unclear. Trimming removed 0 bases from V and 11 bases from J, with 11 bases in between. CDR1 and CDR2 (germline): GTSNPN, SVGIG (reference sequence). The CDR3 consists of 11 residues. This CDR3 reads CAWSVGEQEYF. The CDR3 bases are TGTGCCTGGAGTGTTGGCGAGCAGGAGTACTTC.

The genes are TRBV6-1 and TRBJ1-5, with D possibly matching TRBD1 (5 bases). The CDR3 loop spans 14 amino acids. Trimming removed 4 bases from V and 7 bases from J, with 14 bases in between. Germline V gives CDR1 MNHNS, CDR2 SASEGT. CDR3 loop: CASSGDSPQQPQHF. In nucleotides, the CDR3 is TGTGCCAGCAGTGGCGACAGCCCTCAACAGCCCCAGCATTTT.

The chain has TRBV7-2 and TRBJ2-5, with 9 positions matching TRBD2. The CDR3 is 15 residues long. V shed 1 base and J 5 bases; nucleotides not matched to a gene: 5. CDR1 and CDR2 (germline): SGHTA, FQGNSA. CDR3 nucleotides: TGTGCCAGCAGCTTAGGGGGTAGCGGGAGCGAGACCCAGTACTTC. As protein: CASSLGGSGSETQYF.

This clone was found a few times. The chain couples TRBV30 to TRBJ2-7; D gene ambiguous. The CDR3 spans 11 residues. Germline CDR1 and CDR2: GTSNPN and SVGIG (reference sequence). V was pared by 3 bases and J by 2 bases, with 5 bases between. The CDR3 coding sequence is TGTGCCTGGAGACAGACCTACGAGCAGTACTTC. Residues: CAWRQTYEQYF. The full variable domain, its missing parts supplied by reference TRBV30 and TRBJ2-7, is SQTIHQWPATLVQPVGSPLSLECTVEGTSNPNLYWYRQAAGRGLQLLFYSVGIGQISSEVPQNLSASRPQDRQFILSSKKLLLSDSGFYLCAWRQTYEQYFGPGTRLTVT.

This chain uses TRBV7-8 with TRBJ1-6, with D unresolved. This CDR3 contains 17 residues. CDR1 and CDR2 (germline): SGHVS, FQNEAQ. V lost 4 bases to trimming and J lost 6 bases, with 19 bases between them. CDR3 in amino acids: CASSSSPSLYLNSPLHF. In nucleotides, the CDR3 is TGTGCCAGCAGCTCAAGTCCGAGTCTGTACCTTAATTCACCCCTCCACTTT.